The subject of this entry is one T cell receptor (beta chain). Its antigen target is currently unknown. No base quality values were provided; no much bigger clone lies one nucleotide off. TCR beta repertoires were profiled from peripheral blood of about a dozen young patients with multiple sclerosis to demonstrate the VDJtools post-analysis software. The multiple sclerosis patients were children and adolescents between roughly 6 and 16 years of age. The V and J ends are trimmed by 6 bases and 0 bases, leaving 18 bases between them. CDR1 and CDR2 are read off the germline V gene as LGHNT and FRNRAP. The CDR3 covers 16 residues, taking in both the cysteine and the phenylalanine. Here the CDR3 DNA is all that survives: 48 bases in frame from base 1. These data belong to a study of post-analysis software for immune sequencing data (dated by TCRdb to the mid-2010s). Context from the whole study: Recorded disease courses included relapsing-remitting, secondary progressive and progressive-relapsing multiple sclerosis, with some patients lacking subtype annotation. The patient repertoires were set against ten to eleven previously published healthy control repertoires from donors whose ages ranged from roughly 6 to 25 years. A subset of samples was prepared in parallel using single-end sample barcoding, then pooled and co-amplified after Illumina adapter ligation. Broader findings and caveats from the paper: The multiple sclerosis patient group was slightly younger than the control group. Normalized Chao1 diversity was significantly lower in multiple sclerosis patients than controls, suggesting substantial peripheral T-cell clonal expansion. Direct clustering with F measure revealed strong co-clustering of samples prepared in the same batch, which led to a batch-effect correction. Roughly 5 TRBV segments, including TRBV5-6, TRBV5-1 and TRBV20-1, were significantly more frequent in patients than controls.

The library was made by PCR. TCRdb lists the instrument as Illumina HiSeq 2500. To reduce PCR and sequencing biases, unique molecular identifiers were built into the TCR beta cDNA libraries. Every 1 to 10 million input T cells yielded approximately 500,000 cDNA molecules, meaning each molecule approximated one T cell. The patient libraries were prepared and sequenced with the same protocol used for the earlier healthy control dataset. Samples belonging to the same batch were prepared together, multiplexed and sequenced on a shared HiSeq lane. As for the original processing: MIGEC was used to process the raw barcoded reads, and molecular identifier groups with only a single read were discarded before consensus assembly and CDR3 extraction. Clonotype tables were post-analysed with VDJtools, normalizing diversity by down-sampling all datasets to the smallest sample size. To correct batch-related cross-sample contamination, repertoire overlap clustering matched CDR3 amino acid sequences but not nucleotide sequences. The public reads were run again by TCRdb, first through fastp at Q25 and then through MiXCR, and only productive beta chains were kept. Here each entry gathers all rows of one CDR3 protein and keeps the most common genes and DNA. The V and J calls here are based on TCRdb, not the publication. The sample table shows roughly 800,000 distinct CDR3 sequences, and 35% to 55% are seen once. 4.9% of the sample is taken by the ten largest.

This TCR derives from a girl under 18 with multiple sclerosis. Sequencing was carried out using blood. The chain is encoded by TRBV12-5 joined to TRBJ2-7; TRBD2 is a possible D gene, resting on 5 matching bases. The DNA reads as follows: TGTGCTAGTGGATATCTCACCCTAGCAGACTCCTACGAGCAGTACTTC. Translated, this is CASGYLTLADSYEQYF.